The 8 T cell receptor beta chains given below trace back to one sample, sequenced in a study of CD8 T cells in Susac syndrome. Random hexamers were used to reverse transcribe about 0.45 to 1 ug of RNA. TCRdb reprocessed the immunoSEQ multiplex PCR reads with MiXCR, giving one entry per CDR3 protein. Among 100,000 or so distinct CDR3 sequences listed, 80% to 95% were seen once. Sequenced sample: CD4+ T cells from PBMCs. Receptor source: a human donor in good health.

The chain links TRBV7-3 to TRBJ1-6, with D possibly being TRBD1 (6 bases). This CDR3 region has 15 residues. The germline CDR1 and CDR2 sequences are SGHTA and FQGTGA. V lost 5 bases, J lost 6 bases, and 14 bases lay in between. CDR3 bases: TGTGCCAGCAGCCCGACTGGGACAAGTAATTCACCCCTCCACTTT. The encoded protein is CASSPTGTSNSPLHF. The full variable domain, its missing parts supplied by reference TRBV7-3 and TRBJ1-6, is GAGVSQTPSNKVTEKGKYVELRCDPISGHTALYWYRQSLGQGPEFLIYFQGTGAADDSGLPNDRFFAVRPEGSVSTLKIQRTERGDSAVYLCASSPTGTSNSPLHFGNGTRLTVT.

The CDR3 nucleotides are TGTGCCATTCCGGGACAGGGAGGGTACGAGCAGTACTTC. It translates to CAIPGQGGYEQYF. This chain joins TRBV6-1 and TRBJ2-7; 9 bases map to TRBD1. Losses at the gene ends were 10 bases for V and 4 bases for J; bases not matched to a gene: 8. Germline CDR1 and CDR2: MNHNS and SASEGT. CDR3 size: 13 residues.

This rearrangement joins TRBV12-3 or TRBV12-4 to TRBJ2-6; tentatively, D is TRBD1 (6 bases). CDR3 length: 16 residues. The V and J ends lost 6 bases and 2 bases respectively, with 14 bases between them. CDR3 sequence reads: CASRPTGSTGANVLTF. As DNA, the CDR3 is TGTGCCAGCAGGCCCACAGGGTCTACTGGGGCCAACGTCCTGACTTTC.

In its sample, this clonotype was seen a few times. The CDR3 region is CASSLGGGTEAFF. CDR3 sequence (DNA): TGTGCCAGCAGTTTAGGTGGGGGCACTGAAGCTTTCTTT. The gene calls are TRBV28 and TRBJ1-1; D might be TRBD1 (5 bases). The V end was cut by 2 bases, the J end by 4 bases, with 8 bases between. The germline gives CDR1 MDHEN, CDR2 SYDVKM. The CDR3 runs to 13 residues.

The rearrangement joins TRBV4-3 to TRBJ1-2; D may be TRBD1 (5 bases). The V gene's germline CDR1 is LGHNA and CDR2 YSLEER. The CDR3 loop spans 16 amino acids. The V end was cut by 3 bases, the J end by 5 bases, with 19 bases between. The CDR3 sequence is CASSQDSRASSYGYTF. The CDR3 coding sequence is TGCGCCAGCAGCCAGGATAGCAGGGCTTCTTCTTATGGCTACACCTTC.

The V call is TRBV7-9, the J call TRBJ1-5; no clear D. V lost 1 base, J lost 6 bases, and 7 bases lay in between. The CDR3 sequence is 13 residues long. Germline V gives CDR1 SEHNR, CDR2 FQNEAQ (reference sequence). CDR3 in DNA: TGTGCCAGCAGCTTAGGGGAAGGTCAGCCCCAGCATTTT. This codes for CASSLGEGQPQHF. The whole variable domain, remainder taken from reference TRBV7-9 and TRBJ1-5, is DTGVSQNPRHKITKRGQNVTFRCDPISEHNRLYWYRQTLGQGPEFLTYFQNEAQLEKSRLLSDRFSAERPKGSFSTLEIQRTEQGDSAMYLCASSLGEGQPQHFGDGTRLSIL.

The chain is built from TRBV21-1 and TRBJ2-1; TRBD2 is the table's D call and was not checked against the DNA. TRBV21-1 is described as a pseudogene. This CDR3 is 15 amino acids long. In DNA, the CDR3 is TGTGCCAGCATTCCGAAAGGCGGTAGTCTCAATGAGCAGTTCTTC. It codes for CASIPKGGSLNEQFF.

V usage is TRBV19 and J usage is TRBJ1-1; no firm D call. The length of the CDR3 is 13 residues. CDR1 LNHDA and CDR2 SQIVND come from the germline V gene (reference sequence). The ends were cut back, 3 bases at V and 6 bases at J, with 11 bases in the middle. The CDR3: CASSMEYVSEAFF. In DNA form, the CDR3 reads TGTGCCAGTAGTATGGAGTACGTCTCTGAAGCTTTCTTT.